This T cell receptor beta chain was profiled in a study of CXCR3 chemokines and chemotherapy response in bladder cancer (dated by TCRdb to 2022 to 2024). Background on the whole study: The study examined whether intratumoral CXCR3 chemokine system activity predicted chemotherapy response in human bladder cancer.

This clonotype came up many times. This receptor's antigen is unknown. The record has no base qualities; no much larger clone is one base away. Sequences MNHNS (CDR1) and SASEGT (CDR2) are obtained from the germline V gene. From the cysteine through the phenylalanine, the CDR3 covers 14 amino acids. CDR3 DNA only is kept here, 42 bases in frame from base 1. V and J lose 5 bases and 0 bases, and a span of 8 bases separates them. The receptor library was made with PCR. The sequencer listed for this sample is Illumina HiSeq 2500. Using fastp at Q25 and MiXCR, TCRdb reprocessed the public reads and kept productive beta chains. Duplicate CDR3 protein sequences are folded into a single record with the most common DNA and genes. Across this sample there are over 8,500 distinct CDR3 sequences, with roughly 23% seen only once. The ten largest account for roughly 9.7% of the sample.

This specimen was collected from a patient whose treatment included neoadjuvant chemotherapy. The TCR originated in a human donor with bladder cancer that did not respond to neoadjuvant chemotherapy. Here the chain combines TRBV6-1 and TRBJ1-3; possibly the D gene is TRBD1, per 5 matching bases. The DNA is as follows: TGTGCCAGCAGTCGACAGATCTCTGGAAACACCATATATTTT. It specifies CASSRQISGNTIYF.